What follows is one TCR beta chain and its context. The antigen remains unidentified. The V gene's germline CDR1 is MDHEN and CDR2 SYDVKM. The CDR3 extends over 17 amino acids. V was shortened by 6 bases and J by 8 bases, with 26 bases between the two germline ends. TCRdb reanalysed the reads using MiXCR and keeps one entry per CDR3 protein. Of around 100,000 distinct CDR3 sequences listed, approximately 45% are singletons. The data stem from a study of T cell repertoires in cytomegalovirus infection. Study background: Selection of CMV epitopes for the study included recently identified HLA-C-restricted and well-studied HLA-B-restricted ones. Public signatures in TCR beta pointed to CMV infection and matching HLA type.

Study-level results: Across the ex vivo response, the dominant clonotypes were HLA-C-restricted CMV-specific TCR beta clonotypes.

The sequence derives from a human donor in good health (CMV status not recorded). Some clones in this sample may be carry-over from other donors' samples. This chain joins TRBV28 and TRBJ2-4, with D perhaps TRBD1 or TRBD2 (5 bases each). This material consisted of CD8+ T cells from cultured PBMCs, taken from culture after CMV antigen stimulation. CDR3 protein: CASRVQEPEGFADIQYF. The CDR3 nucleotides read TGTGCCAGCAGAGTACAGGAGCCCGAGGGTTTTGCGGACATTCAGTACTTC.